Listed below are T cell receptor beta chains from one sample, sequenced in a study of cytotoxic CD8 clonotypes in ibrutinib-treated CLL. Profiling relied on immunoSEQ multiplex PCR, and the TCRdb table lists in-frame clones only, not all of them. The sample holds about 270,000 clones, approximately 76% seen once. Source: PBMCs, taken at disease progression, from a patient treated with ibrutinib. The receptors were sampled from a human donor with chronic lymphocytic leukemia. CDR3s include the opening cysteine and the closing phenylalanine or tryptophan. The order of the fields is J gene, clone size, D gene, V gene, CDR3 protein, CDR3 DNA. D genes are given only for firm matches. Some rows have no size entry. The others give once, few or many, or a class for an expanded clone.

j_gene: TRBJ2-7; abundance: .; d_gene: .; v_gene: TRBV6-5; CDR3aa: CASSPRKRVEQYF; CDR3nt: TGTGCCAGCTCCCCCCGTAAGCGGGTCGAGCAGTACTTC
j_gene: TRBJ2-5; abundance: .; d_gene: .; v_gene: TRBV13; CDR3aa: CASSLTNGETQYF; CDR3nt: TGTGCCAGCAGCTTAACGAATGGAGAGACCCAGTACTTC
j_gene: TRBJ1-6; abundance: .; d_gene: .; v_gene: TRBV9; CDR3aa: CASSVVQYNSPLHF; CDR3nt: TGTGCCAGCAGCGTAGTACAGTATAATTCACCCCTCCACTTT
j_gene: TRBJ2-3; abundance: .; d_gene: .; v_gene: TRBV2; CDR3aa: CASIRGANTDTQYF; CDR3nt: TGTGCCAGCATCCGAGGGGCGAACACAGATACGCAGTATTTT
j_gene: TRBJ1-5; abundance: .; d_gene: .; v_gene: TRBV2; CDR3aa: CASSVISSNQPQHF; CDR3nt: TGTGCCAGCAGTGTAATATCTAGCAATCAGCCCCAGCATTTT
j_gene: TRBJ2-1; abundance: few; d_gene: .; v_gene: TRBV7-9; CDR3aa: CASSSSGEQFF; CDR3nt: TGTGCCAGCAGCTCCTCGGGGGAGCAGTTCTTC
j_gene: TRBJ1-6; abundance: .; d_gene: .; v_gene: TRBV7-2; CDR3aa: CASTPGNSPLHF; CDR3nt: TGTGCCAGCACCCCAGGGAATTCACCCCTCCACTTT
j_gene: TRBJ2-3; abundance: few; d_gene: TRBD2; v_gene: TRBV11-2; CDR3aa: CASSFTSGSQRDTQYF; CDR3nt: TGTGCCAGCAGCTTTACTAGCGGGAGCCAAAGGGATACGCAGTATTTT
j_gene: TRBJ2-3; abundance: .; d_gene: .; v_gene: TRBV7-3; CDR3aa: CASSPRTNPISTDTQYF; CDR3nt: TGTGCCAGCAGCCCACGGACCAACCCGATTAGCACAGATACGCAGTATTTT
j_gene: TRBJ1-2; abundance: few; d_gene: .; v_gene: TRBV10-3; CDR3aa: CAIGPDYTF; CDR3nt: TGTGCCATCGGGCCCGACTACACCTTC
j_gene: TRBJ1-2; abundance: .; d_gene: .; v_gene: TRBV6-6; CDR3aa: CASTLRRDGFYGYTF; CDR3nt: TGTGCCAGCACCTTAAGACGGGACGGCTTCTATGGCTACACCTTC
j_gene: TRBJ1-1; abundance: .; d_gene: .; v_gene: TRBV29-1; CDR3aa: CSVEATGEAFF; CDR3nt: TGCAGCGTTGAAGCGACGGGGGAGGCTTTCTTT
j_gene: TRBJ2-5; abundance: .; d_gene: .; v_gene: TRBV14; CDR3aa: CASSQFTRETQYF; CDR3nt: TGTGCCAGCAGCCAATTTACACGGGAGACCCAGTACTTC
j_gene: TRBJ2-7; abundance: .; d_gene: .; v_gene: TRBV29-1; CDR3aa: CSVETGRDYEQYF; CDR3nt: TGCAGCGTTGAAACCGGACGGGACTACGAGCAGTACTTC
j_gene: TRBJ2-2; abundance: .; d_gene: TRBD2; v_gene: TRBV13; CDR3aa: CASSLTSGGRGELFF; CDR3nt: TGTGCCAGCAGCTTGACTAGCGGGGGGAGAGGGGAGCTGTTTTTT
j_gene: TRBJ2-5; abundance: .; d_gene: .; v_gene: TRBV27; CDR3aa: CASSFGLQETQYF; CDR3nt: TGTGCCAGCAGTTTCGGACTCCAAGAGACCCAGTACTTC
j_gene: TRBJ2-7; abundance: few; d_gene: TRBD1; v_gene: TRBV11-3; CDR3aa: CASSPGTGGYEQYF; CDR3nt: TGTGCCAGCAGCCCGGGGACAGGGGGATACGAGCAGTACTTC
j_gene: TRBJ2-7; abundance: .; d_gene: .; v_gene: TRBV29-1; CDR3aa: CSVQGPFSYEQYF; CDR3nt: TGCAGCGTTCAGGGACCCTTCTCCTACGAGCAGTACTTC
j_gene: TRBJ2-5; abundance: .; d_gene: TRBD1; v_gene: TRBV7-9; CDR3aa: CASSLATGRETQYF; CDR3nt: TGTGCCAGCAGCTTAGCGACAGGGCGGGAGACCCAGTACTTC
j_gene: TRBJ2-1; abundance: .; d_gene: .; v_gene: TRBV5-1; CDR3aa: CASSLGPGGEQFF; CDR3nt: TGCGCCAGCAGCTTGGGTCCCGGTGGGGAGCAGTTCTTC
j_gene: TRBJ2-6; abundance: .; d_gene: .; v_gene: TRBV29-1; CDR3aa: CSVVSGANVLTF; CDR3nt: TGCAGCGTTGTATCTGGGGCCAACGTCCTGACTTTC
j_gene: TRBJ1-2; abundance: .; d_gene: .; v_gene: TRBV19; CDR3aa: CASSPSWTSYGYTF; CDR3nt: TGTGCCAGTAGTCCGAGCTGGACCTCGTATGGCTACACCTTC
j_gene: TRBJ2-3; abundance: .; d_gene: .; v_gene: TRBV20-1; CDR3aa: CSAGPTDTQYF; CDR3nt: TGCAGTGCTGGACCAACAGATACGCAGTATTTT
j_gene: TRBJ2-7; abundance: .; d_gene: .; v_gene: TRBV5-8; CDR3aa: CASSSEYGLARNEQYF; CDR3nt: TGTGCCAGCAGCTCGGAATATGGCCTAGCGAGAAACGAGCAGTACTTC
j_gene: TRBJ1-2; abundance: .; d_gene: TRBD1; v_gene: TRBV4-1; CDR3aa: CASSQGTGDGYTF; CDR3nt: TGCGCCAGCAGCCAAGGGACAGGGGATGGCTACACCTTC
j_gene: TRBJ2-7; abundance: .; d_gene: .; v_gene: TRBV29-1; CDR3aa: CSVLAGFVSSYEQYF; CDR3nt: TGCAGCGTTCTTGCCGGTTTCGTCAGCTCCTACGAGCAGTACTTC
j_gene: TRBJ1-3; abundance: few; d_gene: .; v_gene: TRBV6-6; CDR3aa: CASSLGAAGNTIYF; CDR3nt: TGTGCCAGCAGCCTGGGGGCGGCTGGAAACACCATATATTTT
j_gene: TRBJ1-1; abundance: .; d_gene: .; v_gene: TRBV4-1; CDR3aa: CASSHDRRLGGIEAFF; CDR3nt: TGCGCCAGCAGCCATGACAGGCGTTTAGGGGGGATTGAAGCTTTCTTT
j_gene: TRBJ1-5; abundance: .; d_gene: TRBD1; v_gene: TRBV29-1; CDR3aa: CSVTTGADYQPQHF; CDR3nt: TGCAGCGTCACGACAGGGGCGGATTATCAGCCCCAGCATTTT
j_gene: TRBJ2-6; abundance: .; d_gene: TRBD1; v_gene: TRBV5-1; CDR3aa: CASSFRTGAASGANVLTF; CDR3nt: TGCGCCAGCAGCTTCCGGACAGGGGCCGCCTCTGGGGCCAACGTCCTGACTTTC
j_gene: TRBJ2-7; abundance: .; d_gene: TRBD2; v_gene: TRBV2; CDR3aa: CASSLAGVDEQYF; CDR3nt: TGTGCCAGCAGTCTAGCGGGAGTCGACGAGCAGTACTTC
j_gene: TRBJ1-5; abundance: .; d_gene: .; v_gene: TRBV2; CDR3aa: CASRVLYGNQPQHF; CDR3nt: TGTGCCAGCAGGGTCCTGTATGGCAATCAGCCCCAGCATTTT
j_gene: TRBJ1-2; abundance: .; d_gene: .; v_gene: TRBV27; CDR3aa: CASSPGESILYGYTF; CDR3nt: TGTGCCAGCAGTCCCGGCGAATCTATTCTCTATGGCTACACCTTC
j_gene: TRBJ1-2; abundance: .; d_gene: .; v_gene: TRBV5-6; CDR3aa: CASRQIRVGYTF; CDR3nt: TGTGCCAGCAGACAAATAAGGGTTGGCTACACCTTC
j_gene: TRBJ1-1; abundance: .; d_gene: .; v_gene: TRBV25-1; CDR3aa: CASSDYLGGTEAFF; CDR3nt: TGTGCCAGCAGTGATTATCTGGGTGGCACTGAAGCTTTCTTT
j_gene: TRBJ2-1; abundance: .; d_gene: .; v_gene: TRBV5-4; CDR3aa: CASSSSYIPGNEQFF; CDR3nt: TGTGCCAGCAGCTCTTCGTATATCCCGGGCAATGAGCAGTTCTTC
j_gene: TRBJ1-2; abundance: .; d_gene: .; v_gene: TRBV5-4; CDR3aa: CASSPPMAVNYGYTF; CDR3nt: TGTGCCAGCAGCCCTCCAATGGCAGTAAATTATGGCTACACCTTC
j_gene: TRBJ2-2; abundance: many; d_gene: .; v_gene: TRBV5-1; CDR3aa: CASSLVGRGELFF; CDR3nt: TGCGCCAGCAGCTTGGTGGGCAGAGGGGAGCTGTTTTTT
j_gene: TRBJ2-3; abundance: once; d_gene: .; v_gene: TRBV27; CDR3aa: CASSRGRGTDTQYF; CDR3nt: TGTGCCAGCAGTAGGGGCAGGGGCACAGATACGCAGTATTTT
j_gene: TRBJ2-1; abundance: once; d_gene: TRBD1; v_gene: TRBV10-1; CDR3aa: CASSLDRYNEQFF; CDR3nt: TGCGCCAGCAGTTTGGACAGGTACAATGAGCAGTTCTTC
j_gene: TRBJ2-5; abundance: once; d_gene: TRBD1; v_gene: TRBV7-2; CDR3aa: CASSSTGTGEETQYF; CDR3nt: TGTGCCAGCAGCTCCACCGGGACAGGGGAAGAGACCCAGTACTTC
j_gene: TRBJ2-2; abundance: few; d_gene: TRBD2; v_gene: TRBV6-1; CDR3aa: CASSEPAGVLTGELFF; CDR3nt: TGTGCCAGCAGTGAACCAGCGGGGGTCCTCACCGGGGAGCTGTTTTTT
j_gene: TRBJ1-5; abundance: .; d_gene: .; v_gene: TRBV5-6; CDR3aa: CASSLFQRVNSNQPQHF; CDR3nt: TGTGCCAGCAGCTTGTTTCAGAGGGTAAATAGCAATCAGCCCCAGCATTTT
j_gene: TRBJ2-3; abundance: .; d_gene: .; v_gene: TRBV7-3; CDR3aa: CASSFLGGRLADTQYF; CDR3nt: TGTGCCAGCAGCTTCCTGGGGGGGCGGTTGGCCGATACGCAGTATTTT
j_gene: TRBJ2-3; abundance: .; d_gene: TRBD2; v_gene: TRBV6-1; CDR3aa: CASSEVSGGADTQYF; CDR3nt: TGTGCCAGCAGTGAAGTAAGCGGGGGGGCGGATACGCAGTATTTT
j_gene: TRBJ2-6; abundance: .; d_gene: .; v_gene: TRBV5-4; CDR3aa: CASSVGPVGANVLTF; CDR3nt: TGTGCCAGCAGCGTAGGGCCCGTCGGGGCCAACGTCCTGACTTTC
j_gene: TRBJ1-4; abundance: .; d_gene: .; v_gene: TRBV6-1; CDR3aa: CASTFDWLGEKLFF; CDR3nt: TGTGCCAGCACCTTCGACTGGTTGGGAGAAAAACTGTTTTTT
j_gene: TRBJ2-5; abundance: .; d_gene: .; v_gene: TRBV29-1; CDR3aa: CSVVRGGAKQVKTQYF; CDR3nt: TGCAGCGTTGTAAGGGGTGGGGCCAAGCAGGTCAAGACCCAGTACTTC
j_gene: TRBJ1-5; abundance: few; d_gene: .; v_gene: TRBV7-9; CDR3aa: CASSSDGFVGQPQHF; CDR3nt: TGTGCCAGCAGCTCAGACGGATTTGTGGGTCAGCCCCAGCATTTT
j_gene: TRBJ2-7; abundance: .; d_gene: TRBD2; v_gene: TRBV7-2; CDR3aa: CASSLASGGASSYEQYF; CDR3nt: TGTGCCAGCAGCTTAGCCAGCGGGGGGGCTAGCTCCTACGAGCAGTACTTC
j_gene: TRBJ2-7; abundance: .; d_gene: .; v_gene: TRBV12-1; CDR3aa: CASSFEAGRAYEQYF; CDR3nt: TGTGCCAGCAGCTTTGAGGCAGGGAGGGCCTACGAGCAGTACTTC
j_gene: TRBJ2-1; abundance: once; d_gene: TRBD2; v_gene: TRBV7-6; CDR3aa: CASSLAGTSGSNEQFF; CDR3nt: TGTGCCAGCAGCTTAGCTGGGACTAGCGGGAGCAATGAGCAGTTCTTC
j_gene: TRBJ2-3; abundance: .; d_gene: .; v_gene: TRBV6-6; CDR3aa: CASSYGDTQYF; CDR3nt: TGTGCCAGCAGTTACGGGGATACGCAGTATTTT
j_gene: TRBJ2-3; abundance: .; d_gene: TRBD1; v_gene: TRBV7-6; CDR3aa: CASSLGQGATDTQYF; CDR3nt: TGTGCCAGCAGCTTAGGACAGGGGGCCACAGATACGCAGTATTTT
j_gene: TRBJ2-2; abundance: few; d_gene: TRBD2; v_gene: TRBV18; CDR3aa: CASSPLAGDPGELFF; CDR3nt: TGTGCCAGCTCACCTCTAGCGGGAGACCCCGGGGAGCTGTTTTTT
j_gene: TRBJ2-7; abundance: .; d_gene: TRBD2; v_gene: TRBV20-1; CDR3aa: CSASGGEQYF; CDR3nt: TGCAGTGCTTCGGGAGGAGAGCAGTACTTC
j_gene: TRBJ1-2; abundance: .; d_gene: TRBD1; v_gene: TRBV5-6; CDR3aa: CASSSLLFTGQNSYGYTF; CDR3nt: TGTGCCAGCAGCTCGTTACTATTTACGGGACAGAATTCCTATGGCTACACCTTC